This T cell receptor (beta chain) was documented in a study of blood T cells in healthy people across ages. General observations from the study: With age, beta diversity per million T cells declined roughly linearly, significantly by 30 to 40.

Per individual sample, total RNA of at least 6 micrograms was extracted. Alongside a J-beta primer mix, a sample-barcoded 5' primer served in a second PCR lasting about 7 to 11 cycles. TCRdb ran MiXCR on the 5' RACE reads and lists one entry per CDR3 protein. The profile shows about a million distinct CDR3 sequences, about 44% of them singletons. Concerning this clonotype: Its antigen is undetermined.

Trimming removed 1 base at V and 4 bases at J, with 10 bases between. Germline CDR1 reads KGHDR; CDR2 reads SFDVKD. This CDR3 region has 16 residues. The chain carries TRBV24-1 and TRBJ2-6; the D is unclear. The receptor's source is a young man in good health. Source material: blood. CDR3 nucleotide sequence: TGTGCCACCAGTGATTTAGTCGGTGCGGGGGCCAACGTCCTGACTTTC. Protein sequence: CATSDLVGAGANVLTF.